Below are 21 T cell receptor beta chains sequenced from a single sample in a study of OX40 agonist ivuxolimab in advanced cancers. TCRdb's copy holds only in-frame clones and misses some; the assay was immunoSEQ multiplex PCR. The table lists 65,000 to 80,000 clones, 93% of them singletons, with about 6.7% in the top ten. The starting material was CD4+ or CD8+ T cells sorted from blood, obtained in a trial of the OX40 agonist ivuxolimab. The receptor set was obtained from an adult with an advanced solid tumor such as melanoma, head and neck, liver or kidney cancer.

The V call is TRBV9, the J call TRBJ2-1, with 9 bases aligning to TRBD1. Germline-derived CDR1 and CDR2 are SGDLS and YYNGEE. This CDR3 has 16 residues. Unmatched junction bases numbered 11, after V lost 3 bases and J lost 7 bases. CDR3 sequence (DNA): TGTGCCAGCAGCGCACTATCCGGGACAGGGTTAAATGAGCAGTTCTTC. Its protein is CASSALSGTGLNEQFF.

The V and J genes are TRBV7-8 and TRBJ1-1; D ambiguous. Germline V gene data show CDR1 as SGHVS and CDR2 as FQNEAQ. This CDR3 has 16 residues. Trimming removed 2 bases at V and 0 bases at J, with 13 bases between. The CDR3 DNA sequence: TGTGCCAGCAGCTTAAGCACGGGAGCAATGAACACTGAAGCTTTCTTT. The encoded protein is CASSLSTGAMNTEAFF.

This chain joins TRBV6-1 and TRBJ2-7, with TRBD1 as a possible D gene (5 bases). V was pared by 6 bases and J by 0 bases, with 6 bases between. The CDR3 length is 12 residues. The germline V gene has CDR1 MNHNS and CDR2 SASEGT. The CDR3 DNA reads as TGTGCCAGCAGGGGGCTCTCCTACGAGCAGTACTTC. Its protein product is CASRGLSYEQYF.

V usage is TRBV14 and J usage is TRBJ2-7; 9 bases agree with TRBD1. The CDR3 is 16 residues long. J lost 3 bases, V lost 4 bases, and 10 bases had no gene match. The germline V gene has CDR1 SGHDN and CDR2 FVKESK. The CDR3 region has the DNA TGTGCCAGCAGCCCGATAACAGGGGGCGCGAGCTACGAGCAGTACTTC. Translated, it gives CASSPITGGASYEQYF.

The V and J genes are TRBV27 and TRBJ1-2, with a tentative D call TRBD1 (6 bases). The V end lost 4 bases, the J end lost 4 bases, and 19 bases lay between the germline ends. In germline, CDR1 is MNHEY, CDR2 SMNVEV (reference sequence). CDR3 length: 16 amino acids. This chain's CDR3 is CASSSGRKGGGYGYTF. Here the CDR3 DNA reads TGTGCCAGCAGTTCCGGGCGAAAGGGGGGGGGCTATGGCTACACCTTC.

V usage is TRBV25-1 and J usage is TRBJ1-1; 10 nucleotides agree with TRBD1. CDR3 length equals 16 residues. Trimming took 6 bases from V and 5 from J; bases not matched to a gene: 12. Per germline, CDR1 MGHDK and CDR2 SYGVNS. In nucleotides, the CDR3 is TGTGCCAGCAGACCCCCGGGACAGGGGCCGGGGACTGAAGCTTTCTTT. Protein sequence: CASRPPGQGPGTEAFF.

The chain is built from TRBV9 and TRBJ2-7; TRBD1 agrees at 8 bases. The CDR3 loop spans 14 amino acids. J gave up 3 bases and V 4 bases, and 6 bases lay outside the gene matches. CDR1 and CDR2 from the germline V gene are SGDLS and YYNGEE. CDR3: CASSPGTGLYEQYF. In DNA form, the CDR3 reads TGTGCCAGCAGCCCCGGGACAGGTCTCTACGAGCAGTACTTC. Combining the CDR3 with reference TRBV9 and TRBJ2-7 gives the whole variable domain DSGVTQTPKHLITATGQRVTLRCSPRSGDLSVYWYQQSLDQGLQFLIQYYNGEERAKGNILERFSAQQFPDLHSELNLSSLELGDSALYFCASSPGTGLYEQYFGPGTRLTVT.

The CDR3 DNA follows: TGTGCCAGCAGCTTGTCACAGAACACTGAAGCTTTCTTT. Translation: CASSLSQNTEAFF. This sequence joins TRBV5-4 and TRBJ1-1; D call uncertain. Trimming removed 1 base from V and 1 base from J, with 5 bases in between. This CDR3 has 13 amino acids. Germline V CDR1 and CDR2: SGHNT, YYREEE (reference sequence).

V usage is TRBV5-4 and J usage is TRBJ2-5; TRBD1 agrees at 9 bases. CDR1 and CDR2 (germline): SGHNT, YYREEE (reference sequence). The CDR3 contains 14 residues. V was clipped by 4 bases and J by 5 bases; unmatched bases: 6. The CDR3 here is CASSGEDRGETQYF. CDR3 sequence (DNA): TGTGCCAGCAGCGGGGAAGACAGGGGGGAGACCCAGTACTTC.

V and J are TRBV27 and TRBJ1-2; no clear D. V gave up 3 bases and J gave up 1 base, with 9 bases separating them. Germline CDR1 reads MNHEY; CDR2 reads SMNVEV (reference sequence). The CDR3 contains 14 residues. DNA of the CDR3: TGTGCCAGCAGTTTGAAGGGCGGTAACTATGGCTACACCTTC. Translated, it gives CASSLKGGNYGYTF.

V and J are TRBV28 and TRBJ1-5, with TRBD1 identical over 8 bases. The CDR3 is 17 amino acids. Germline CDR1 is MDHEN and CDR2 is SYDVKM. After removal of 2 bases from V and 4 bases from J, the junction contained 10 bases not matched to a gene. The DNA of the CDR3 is TGTGCCAGCAGTTTAAACCCGGGACAGGTTTGGAATCAGCCCCAGCATTTT. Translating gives CASSLNPGQVWNQPQHF.

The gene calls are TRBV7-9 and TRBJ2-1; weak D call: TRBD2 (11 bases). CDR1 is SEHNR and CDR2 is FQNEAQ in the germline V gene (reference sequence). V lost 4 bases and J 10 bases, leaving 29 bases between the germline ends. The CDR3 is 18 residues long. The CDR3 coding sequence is TGTGCCAGCAGCTCCCCTAGGACAGGGGGGACTAGCGGCCTAGAGCAGTTCTTC. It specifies CASSSPRTGGTSGLEQFF. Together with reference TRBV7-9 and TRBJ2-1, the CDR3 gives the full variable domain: DTGVSQNPRHKITKRGQNVTFRCDPISEHNRLYWYRQTLGQGPEFLTYFQNEAQLEKSRLLSDRFSAERPKGSFSTLEIQRTEQGDSAMYLCASSSPRTGGTSGLEQFFGPGTRLTVL.

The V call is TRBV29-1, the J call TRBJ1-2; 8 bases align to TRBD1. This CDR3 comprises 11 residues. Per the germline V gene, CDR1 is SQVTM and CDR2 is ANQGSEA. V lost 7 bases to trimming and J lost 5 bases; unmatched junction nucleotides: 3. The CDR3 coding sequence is TGCAGCGCCACAGGGGGATATGGCTACACCTTC. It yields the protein CSATGGYGYTF.

The CDR3 bases are TGTGCCACCAGCAGAGATAAATACAGGGCATTACCGATGGGCTACACCTTC. Translated: CATSRDKYRALPMGYTF. The chain couples TRBV15 to TRBJ1-2, with D perhaps matching TRBD1 (6 bases). The length of the CDR3 is 17 residues. V was cut by 0 bases and J by 8 bases, with 22 bases left in between. Germline values: CDR1 LNHNV, CDR2 YYDKDF (reference sequence).

CDR3 nucleotide sequence: TGTGCCACCCTCAGCGGGAGTTCCTACGAGCAGTACTTC. It yields the protein CATLSGSSYEQYF. The genes are TRBV6-1 and TRBJ2-7; 8 bases map to TRBD2. The CDR3 length is 13 residues. Germline assignment: CDR1 MNHNS and CDR2 SASEGT. V was clipped by 10 bases and J by 1 base; unmatched bases: 6.

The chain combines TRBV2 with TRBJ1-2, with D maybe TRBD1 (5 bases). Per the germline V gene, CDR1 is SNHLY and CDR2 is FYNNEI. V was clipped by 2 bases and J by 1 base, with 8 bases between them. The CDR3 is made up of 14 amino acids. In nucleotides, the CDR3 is TGTGCCAGCAGTGAACCAGGGAGTAACTATGGCTACACCTTC. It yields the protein CASSEPGSNYGYTF.

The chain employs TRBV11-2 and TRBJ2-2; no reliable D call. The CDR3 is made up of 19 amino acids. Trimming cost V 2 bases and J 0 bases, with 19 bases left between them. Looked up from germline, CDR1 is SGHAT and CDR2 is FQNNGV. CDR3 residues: CASSLSWLPYLSNTGELFF. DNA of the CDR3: TGTGCCAGCAGCTTATCCTGGCTACCCTATCTTTCGAACACCGGGGAGCTGTTTTTT.

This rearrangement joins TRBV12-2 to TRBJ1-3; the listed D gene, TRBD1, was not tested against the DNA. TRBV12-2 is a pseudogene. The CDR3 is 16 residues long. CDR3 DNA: TGTGCAAGTCGCTTGAAAGGCAGGGGGAACGGGAACACCATATATTTT. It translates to CASRLKGRGNGNTIYF.

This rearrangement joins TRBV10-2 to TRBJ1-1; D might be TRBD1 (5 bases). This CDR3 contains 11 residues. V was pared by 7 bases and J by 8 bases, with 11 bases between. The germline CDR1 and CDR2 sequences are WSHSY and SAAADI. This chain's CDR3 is CASILQGEAFF. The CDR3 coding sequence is TGCGCCAGCATTCTTCAGGGCGAAGCTTTCTTT.

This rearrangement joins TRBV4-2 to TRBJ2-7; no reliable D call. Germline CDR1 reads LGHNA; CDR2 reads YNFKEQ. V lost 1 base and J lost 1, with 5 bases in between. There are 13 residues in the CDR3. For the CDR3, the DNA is TGTGCCAGCAGCCAAGCCCCTTCCTACGAGCAGTACTTC. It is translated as CASSQAPSYEQYF.

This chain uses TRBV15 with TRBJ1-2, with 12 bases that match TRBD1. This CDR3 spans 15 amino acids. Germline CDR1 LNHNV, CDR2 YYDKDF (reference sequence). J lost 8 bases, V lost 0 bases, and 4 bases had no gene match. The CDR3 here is CATSREGQGAGGYTF. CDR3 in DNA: TGTGCCACCAGCAGAGAGGGACAGGGGGCGGGCGGCTACACCTTC. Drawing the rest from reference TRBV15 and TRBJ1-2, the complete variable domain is DAMVIQNPRYQVTQFGKPVTLSCSQTLNHNVMYWYQQKSSQAPKLLFHYYDKDFNNEADTPDNFQSRRPNTSFCFLDIRSPGLGDTAMYLCATSREGQGAGGYTFGSGTRLTVV.